This T cell receptor (beta chain) originates from a study of cytomegalovirus exposure and HLA in healthy donors. Study information: Approximately 170 million T cells yielded over 90 million unique TCR beta sequences in earlier analysis.

The PCR had 60 Vbeta and 13 Jbeta primers. As originally analysed: Roughly 83 million unique TCR beta chains, approximately 11 million of them shared, were counted by a later analysis. Repertoires were generated with immunoSEQ multiplex PCR, while TCRdb's copy carries only in-frame clones and drops some. V and J calls plus clone size are reproduced from that table; the DNA served to infer D and trimming. The sample shows some 140,000 clones, approximately 75% of them seen only once. Study outcomes and limitations: It was only CMV serostatus that was available as immune exposure information. Later analysis identified a missense DCLRE1C variant that was linked to TCR beta V- and J-gene trimming.

Regarding this clone: Its antigen is not identified.

This sequence was found in a man younger than 35 in good health and CMV-seronegative. The specimen sequenced was PBMCs.

This CDR3 is CASSGGRDKRKKLFF. DNA of the CDR3: TGTGCCAGTAGTGGGGGCCGGGACAAGCGGAAAAAACTGTTTTTT. The chain combines TRBV19 with TRBJ1-4, with D possibly being TRBD1 (6 bases). The CDR3 totals 15 residues. CDR1 and CDR2 (germline): LNHDA, SQIVND (reference sequence). Trimming removed 5 bases from V and 9 bases from J, with 19 bases in between.